Following are 30 T cell receptor beta chains from one sample sequenced in a study of T cell changes during pregnancy in multiple sclerosis. Measured with immunoSEQ multiplex PCR; TCRdb has only the in-frame clones, and not every one. The repertoire has roughly 57,000 clones, roughly 94% of them found once; the top ten carry over 2%. The source was CD8+ T cells from peripheral blood mononuclear cells, collected after pregnancy. Source of these receptors: a female donor with multiple sclerosis, enrolled in a pregnancy study.

The chain uses TRBV5-4 and TRBJ1-2; D gene uncertain. Germline V CDR1 and CDR2: SGHNT, YYREEE (reference sequence). V was clipped by 4 bases and J by 1 base, with 11 bases between them. This CDR3 has 14 residues. The CDR3 is CASSRIGVNYGYTF. CDR3 DNA sequence: TGTGCCAGCAGCCGGATCGGGGTTAACTATGGCTACACCTTC.

J is TRBJ2-1 and V is TRBV27; TRBD2 might be the D (5 bases). The CDR3 contains 13 residues. Germline V gives CDR1 MNHEY, CDR2 SMNVEV (reference sequence). Trimming took off 6 bases at V and 8 bases at J, with 14 bases between the two ends. This CDR3 reads CASSLASSYEQFF. CDR3 DNA sequence: TGTGCCAGCAGCTTGGCTAGCTCCTATGAGCAGTTCTTC.

The V gene is TRBV19, the J gene TRBJ2-1, with 7 bases lining up with TRBD1. The germline V gene has CDR1 LNHDA and CDR2 SQIVND (reference sequence). The junction had 5 bases not matched to a gene; V was cut back by 3 bases and J by 3 bases. The length of the CDR3 is 15 residues. The CDR3 sequence is CASSIGQVNYNEQFF. CDR3 bases: TGTGCCAGTAGTATCGGACAGGTCAACTACAATGAGCAGTTCTTC.

The chain employs TRBV9 and TRBJ2-1; a possible D gene is TRBD2 (5 bases). V was cut by 0 bases and J by 2 bases, with 9 bases left in between. In germline, CDR1 is SGDLS, CDR2 YYNGEE. The CDR3 is 15 residues long. The CDR3, as DNA: TGTGCCAGCAGCGTAGTCGGGAACACCTACAATGAGCAGTTCTTC. Residues: CASSVVGNTYNEQFF.

This clone was seen once. Different DNA sequences within this sample yield the same CDR3. This chain links TRBV10-1 with TRBJ2-7, with no clear D. The germline gives CDR1 WNHNN, CDR2 SYGVQD (reference sequence). Between the trimmed V and J ends, which lost 7 bases and 6 bases, there was a span of 13 bases. The CDR3 is 12 residues long. CDR3 protein: CASMSRGVEQYF. For the CDR3, the DNA is TGCGCCAGCATGAGCCGCGGAGTCGAGCAGTACTTC.

This sequence joins TRBV14 and TRBJ2-5; 10 bases are shared with TRBD2. CDR1 is SGHDN and CDR2 is FVKESK in the germline V gene. Losses at the gene ends were 3 bases for V and 4 bases for J; bases not matched to a gene: 8. This CDR3 region has 16 residues. The CDR3 spells CASSHGLAVTGETQYF. The CDR3 nucleotides are TGTGCCAGCAGCCATGGACTAGCGGTAACGGGAGAGACCCAGTACTTC.

This clone was counted a single time. The chain links TRBV19 to TRBJ1-1; 7 bases agree with TRBD1. The V segment lost 1 base and the J segment 2 bases; nucleotides outside the gene matches: 4. CDR1 is LNHDA, CDR2 SQIVND, per germline (reference sequence). This CDR3 is built from 15 residues. CDR3 residues: CASSIAGTANTEAFF. The CDR3 DNA is TGTGCCAGTAGTATAGCTGGGACAGCTAACACTGAAGCTTTCTTT.

The chain uses TRBV27 and TRBJ2-2, with D perhaps TRBD1 (5 bases). The ends were cut back, 7 bases at V and 1 base at J, with 10 bases in the middle. The CDR3 loop spans 14 amino acids. Germline loops: CDR1 MNHEY, CDR2 SMNVEV (reference sequence). The CDR3 region is CASTIDRNTGELFF. The CDR3 coding sequence is TGTGCCAGCACCATAGACAGGAACACCGGGGAGCTGTTTTTT.

The CDR3 DNA sequence: TGCGCCAGCAGCCAAGGTGGAGATTACAATGAGCAGTTCTTC. Its protein product is CASSQGGDYNEQFF. The J gene is TRBJ2-1, the V gene TRBV4-3; the D is unclear. With 1 base removed from V and 4 bases from J, the gap between germline ends came to 8 bases. This CDR3 is built from 14 residues. The V gene's germline CDR1 is LGHNA and CDR2 YSLEER.

The table lists this clone with a count of one. V usage is TRBV19 and J usage is TRBJ2-3; 11 bases match TRBD1. Per germline, CDR1 LNHDA and CDR2 SQIVND (reference sequence). V lost 1 base, J lost 11 bases, and 11 bases stayed unmatched. This CDR3 has 16 amino acids. CDR3 protein: CASSIAGFSGTGGQYF. As DNA, the CDR3 is TGTGCCAGTAGTATAGCCGGTTTTTCGGGGACAGGGGGGCAGTATTTT.

V is TRBV19 and J is TRBJ2-1, with 11 bases lining up with TRBD1. Germline-derived CDR1 and CDR2 are LNHDA and SQIVND (reference sequence). After removal of 1 base from V and 11 bases from J, the junction contained 4 bases not matched to a gene. The CDR3 contains 14 residues. The CDR3: CASSIVGTGGQQFF. CDR3 DNA sequence: TGTGCCAGTAGTATAGTTGGGACAGGGGGACAGCAGTTCTTC.

The chain is built from TRBV28 and TRBJ2-1; TRBD2 is a possible D gene (5 bases). The CDR3 length is 13 residues. The V gene lost 4 bases and the J gene lost 5 bases, with 9 bases spanning the gap. Germline V gene lookup returns CDR1 MDHEN and CDR2 SYDVKM. Written as DNA, the CDR3 is TGTGCCAGCAGTTCCCGGGGAAACAATGAGCAGTTCTTC. The encoded protein is CASSSRGNNEQFF. Using reference TRBV28 and TRBJ2-1 for the parts outside the CDR3, the full variable domain is DVKVTQSSRYLVKRTGEKVFLECVQDMDHENMFWYRQDPGLGLRLIYFSYDVKMKEKGDIPEGYSVSREKKERFSLILESASTNQTSMYLCASSSRGNNEQFFGPGTRLTVL.

This clone appeared a single time. CDR3 nucleotides: TGTGCCAGCAGTTTATGGCCGACAGGGAACTATGGCTACACCTTC. Translated, it gives CASSLWPTGNYGYTF. The chain employs TRBV27 and TRBJ1-2; TRBD1 agrees at 7 bases. Germline V gives CDR1 MNHEY, CDR2 SMNVEV (reference sequence). CDR3 length: 15 amino acids. The V and J ends lost 1 base and 2 bases, in that order; junction bases with no gene match: 4.

The V and J genes are TRBV2 and TRBJ1-1; D gene ambiguous. The ends were cut back, 8 bases at V and 1 base at J, with 8 bases in the middle. The CDR3 contains 12 residues. Germline CDR1 and CDR2: SNHLY and FYNNEI. As DNA, the CDR3 is TGTGCCAGCCTGACGGGGAACACTGAAGCTTTCTTT. As protein: CASLTGNTEAFF.

The chain has TRBV27 and TRBJ1-2; D gene unclear. This CDR3 spans 14 amino acids. With 5 bases removed from V and 4 bases from J, the gap between germline ends came to 14 bases. Germline assignment: CDR1 MNHEY and CDR2 SMNVEV (reference sequence). In nucleotides, the CDR3 is TGTGCCAGCAGTCCATCCGCAGGAGGCTATGGCTACACCTTC. This codes for CASSPSAGGYGYTF.

The J gene is TRBJ2-7, the V gene TRBV15; TRBD2 matches 10 bases. Germline CDR1 and CDR2: LNHNV and YYDKDF (reference sequence). The junction had 3 bases not matched to a gene; V was cut back by 5 bases and J by 5 bases. CDR3 size: 13 residues. This CDR3 reads CATSLAGEDEQYF. The CDR3 region has the DNA TGTGCCACCAGCCTAGCGGGAGAAGACGAGCAGTACTTC.

V usage is TRBV27 and J usage is TRBJ1-1; D is possibly TRBD1 (6 bases). The germline V gene encodes CDR1 MNHEY and CDR2 SMNVEV (reference sequence). Trimming pared 4 bases from V and 5 bases from J, leaving 11 bases between. The CDR3 totals 13 residues. This chain's CDR3 is CASSSRGSTEAFF. Here the CDR3 DNA reads TGTGCCAGCAGTTCCAGGGGTAGTACTGAAGCTTTCTTT.

V usage is TRBV30 and J usage is TRBJ1-5, with D perhaps TRBD1 (5 bases). V was pared by 1 base and J by 3 bases, with 7 bases between. CDR3 length: 13 residues. The germline CDR1 and CDR2 sequences are GTSNPN and SVGIG (reference sequence). In nucleotides, the CDR3 is TGTGCCTGGAGTGGGGGGGACAATCAGCCCCAGCATTTT. It encodes CAWSGGDNQPQHF.

The V and J genes are TRBV5-1 and TRBJ1-1; unclear D gene. The CDR3 is 17 residues long. Germline values: CDR1 SGHRS, CDR2 YFSETQ. Deletions cut 0 bases from V and 1 base from J, with 16 bases between. CDR3 nucleotides: TGCGCCAGCAGCTTGGGCGTGCGGGGTCTGTGGAACACTGAAGCTTTCTTT. Protein: CASSLGVRGLWNTEAFF.

The chain uses TRBV7-8 and TRBJ2-1; a weak D match, TRBD2 (5 bases). Germline V lookup: CDR1 SGHVS, CDR2 FQNEAQ. The CDR3 has 14 residues. Trimming pared 11 bases from V and 5 bases from J, leaving 19 bases between. The CDR3 coding sequence is TGTGCCGATTCGCACAGCGGAGGCCACAATGAGCAGTTCTTC. Translated, it gives CADSHSGGHNEQFF. The whole variable domain, remainder taken from reference TRBV7-8 and TRBJ2-1, is GAGVSQSPRYKVAKRGQDVALRCDPISGHVSLFWYQQALGQGPEFLTYFQNEAQLDKSGLPSDRFFAERPEGSVSTLKIQRTQQEDSAVYLCADSHSGGHNEQFFGPGTRLTVL.

J is TRBJ2-1 and V is TRBV25-1, with unresolved D. This CDR3 region has 15 residues. Trimming removed 3 bases at V and 6 bases at J, with 15 bases between. Germline CDR1 reads MGHDK; CDR2 reads SYGVNS. For the CDR3, the DNA is TGTGCCAGCAGTGACAGTACCAATCACGTCAATGAGCAGTTCTTC. Protein product: CASSDSTNHVNEQFF.

The rearrangement uses TRBV30 and TRBJ2-7, with a possible D match to TRBD1 (6 bases). This CDR3 has 15 amino acids. V lost 1 base to trimming and J lost 5 bases, with 18 bases between them. Looked up from germline, CDR1 is GTSNPN and CDR2 is SVGIG (reference sequence). CDR3 in amino acids: CAWSETGERVNEQYF. The CDR3 DNA sequence: TGTGCCTGGAGTGAGACAGGCGAACGGGTTAACGAGCAGTACTTC. Filled out from reference TRBV30 and TRBJ2-7, the complete variable domain reads SQTIHQWPATLVQPVGSPLSLECTVEGTSNPNLYWYRQAAGRGLQLLFYSVGIGQISSEVPQNLSASRPQDRQFILSSKKLLLSDSGFYLCAWSETGERVNEQYFGPGTRLTVT.

The chain employs TRBV7-3 and TRBJ2-4, with 8 bases matching TRBD2. The length of the CDR3 is 21 residues. Germline V gene sequence: CDR1 SGHTA, CDR2 FQGTGA. V lost 4 bases and J lost 0; bases outside the gene matches: 20. CDR3 sequence reads: CASSSIGAPGGGGTAKNIQYF. Written as DNA, the CDR3 is TGTGCCAGCAGCTCGATAGGAGCACCGGGAGGGGGGGGGACAGCCAAAAACATTCAGTACTTC.

V and J are TRBV19 and TRBJ1-5; D may be TRBD1 (6 bases). Germline CDR1 reads LNHDA; CDR2 reads SQIVND (reference sequence). V lost 3 bases to trimming and J lost 3 bases, with 9 bases between them. CDR3 size: 14 residues. DNA of the CDR3: TGTGCCAGTAGTATGGACAGCCCCAATCAGCCCCAGCATTTT. Translated, it gives CASSMDSPNQPQHF.

Only one count was recorded for this clone. This rearrangement joins TRBV19 to TRBJ2-7, with TRBD2 matching over 10 bases. The CDR3 sequence is 15 residues long. V was pared by 5 bases and J by 5 bases, with 9 bases of the junction left unmatched. Germline V gene sequence: CDR1 LNHDA, CDR2 SQIVND (reference sequence). The CDR3 here is CASSLSSGRSNEQYF. CDR3 DNA: TGTGCCAGTAGTTTGTCTAGCGGGAGATCCAACGAGCAGTACTTC.

The chain joins TRBV19 to TRBJ1-5, with 10 bases fitting TRBD1. Germline V gene sequence: CDR1 LNHDA, CDR2 SQIVND (reference sequence). The CDR3 is made up of 16 amino acids. V dropped 9 bases and J dropped 5; count of bases not matched to a gene: 13. The CDR3 region has the DNA TGTGCCAGACCCCGGGACAGGGGTAGAAAAGATCAGCCCCAGCATTTT. Its translation: CARPRDRGRKDQPQHF.

The V call is TRBV27, the J call TRBJ2-7; possible D gene TRBD1, 5 bases. CDR1 MNHEY and CDR2 SMNVEV come from the germline V gene (reference sequence). The CDR3 contains 13 residues. V lost 7 bases and J lost 3, with 13 bases in between. This CDR3 is CASTPTDDYEQYF. The CDR3 DNA follows: TGTGCCAGCACTCCGACAGATGACTACGAGCAGTACTTC.

The genes are TRBV30 and TRBJ2-3; D possibly corresponds to TRBD1 (5 bases). Germline CDR1 and CDR2: GTSNPN and SVGIG (reference sequence). The germline V and J ends were trimmed by 4 bases and 3 bases, with 11 bases remaining between them. This CDR3 contains 13 residues. The CDR3 sequence: CAWTAQGTDTQYF. CDR3 nucleotides: TGTGCCTGGACCGCCCAGGGTACAGATACGCAGTATTTT.

The chain has TRBV6-5 and TRBJ1-2; D not resolved. Germline V CDR1 and CDR2: MNHEY, SVGAGI. This CDR3 contains 15 residues. Trimming took off 7 bases at V and 7 bases at J, with 22 bases between the two ends. In nucleotides, the CDR3 is TGTGCCAGCACCGCCCGGGAGACCTCGCGGCGTGGCTACACCTTC. Encoded protein: CASTARETSRRGYTF.

The V gene is TRBV10-3, the J gene TRBJ2-1, with a weak D call TRBD2 (5 bases). The germline V gene encodes CDR1 ENHRY and CDR2 SYGVKD. Trimming cost V 3 bases and J 10 bases, with 13 bases left between them. There are 13 residues in the CDR3. CDR3 bases: TGTGCCATCAGTGAACAAAGCGGAGGAGAGCAGTTCTTC. Translating gives CAISEQSGGEQFF.